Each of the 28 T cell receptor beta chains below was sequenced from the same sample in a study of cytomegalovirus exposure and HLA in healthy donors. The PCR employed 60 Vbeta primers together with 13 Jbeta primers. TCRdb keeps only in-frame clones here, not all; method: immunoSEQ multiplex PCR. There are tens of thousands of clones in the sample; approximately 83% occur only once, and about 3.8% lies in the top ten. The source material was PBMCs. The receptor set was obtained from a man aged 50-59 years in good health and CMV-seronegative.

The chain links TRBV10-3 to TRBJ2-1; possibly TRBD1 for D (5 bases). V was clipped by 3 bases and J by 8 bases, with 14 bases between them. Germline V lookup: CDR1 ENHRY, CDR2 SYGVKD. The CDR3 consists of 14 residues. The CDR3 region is CAISDIAVGHEQFF. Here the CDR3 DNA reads TGTGCCATCAGTGACATCGCGGTGGGGCATGAGCAGTTCTTC.

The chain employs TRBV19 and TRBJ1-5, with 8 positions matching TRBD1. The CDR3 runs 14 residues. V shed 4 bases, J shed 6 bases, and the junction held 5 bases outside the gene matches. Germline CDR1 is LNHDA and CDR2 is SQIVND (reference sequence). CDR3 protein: CASSTGGVGQPQHF. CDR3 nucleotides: TGTGCCAGTAGTACAGGGGGCGTTGGTCAGCCCCAGCATTTT.

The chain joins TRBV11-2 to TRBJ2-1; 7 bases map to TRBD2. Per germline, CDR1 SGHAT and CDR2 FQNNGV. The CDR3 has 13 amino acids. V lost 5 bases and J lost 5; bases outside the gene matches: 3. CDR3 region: CASSPTSDNEQFF. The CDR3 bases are TGTGCCAGCAGCCCCACTAGCGACAATGAGCAGTTCTTC.

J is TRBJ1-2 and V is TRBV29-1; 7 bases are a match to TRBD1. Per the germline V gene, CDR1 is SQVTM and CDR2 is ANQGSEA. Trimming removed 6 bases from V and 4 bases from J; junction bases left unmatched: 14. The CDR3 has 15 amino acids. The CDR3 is CSVRDSRFKGYGYTF. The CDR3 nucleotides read TGCAGCGTAAGGGACAGTCGCTTTAAGGGCTATGGCTACACCTTC.

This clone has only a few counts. CDR3 coding DNA: TGTGCCAGCAGTGAAGTGAGGGTCCCTTTCTTT. This sequence encodes CASSEVRVPFF. J is TRBJ1-1 and V is TRBV6-1, with D hard to call. The CDR3 runs 11 residues. The germline V gene has CDR1 MNHNS and CDR2 SASEGT. The ends were cut back, 1 base at V and 12 bases at J, with 9 bases in the middle.

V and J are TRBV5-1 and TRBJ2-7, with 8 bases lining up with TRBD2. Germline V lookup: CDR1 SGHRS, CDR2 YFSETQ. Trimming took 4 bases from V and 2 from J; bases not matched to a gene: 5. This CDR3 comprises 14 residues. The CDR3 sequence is CASSPEGLAYEQYF. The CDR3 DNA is TGCGCCAGCAGCCCGGAGGGACTAGCCTACGAGCAGTACTTC.

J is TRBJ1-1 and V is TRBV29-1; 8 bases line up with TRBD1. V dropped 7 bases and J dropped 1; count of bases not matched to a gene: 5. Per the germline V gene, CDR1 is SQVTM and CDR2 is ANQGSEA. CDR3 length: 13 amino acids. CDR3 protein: CSAEGQGNTEAFF. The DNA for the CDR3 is TGCAGCGCGGAAGGACAGGGGAACACTGAAGCTTTCTTT.

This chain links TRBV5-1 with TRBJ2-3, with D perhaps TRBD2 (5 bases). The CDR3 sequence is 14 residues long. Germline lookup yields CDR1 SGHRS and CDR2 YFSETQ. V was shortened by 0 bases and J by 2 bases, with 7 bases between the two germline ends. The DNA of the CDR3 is TGCGCCAGCAGCTTGGGGGGAGACACAGATACGCAGTATTTT. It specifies CASSLGGDTDTQYF. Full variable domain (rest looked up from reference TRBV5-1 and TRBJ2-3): KAGVTQTPRYLIKTRGQQVTLSCSPISGHRSVSWYQQTPGQGLQFLFEYFSETQRNKGNFPGRFSGRQFSNSRSEMNVSTLELGDSALYLCASSLGGDTDTQYFGPGTRLTVL.

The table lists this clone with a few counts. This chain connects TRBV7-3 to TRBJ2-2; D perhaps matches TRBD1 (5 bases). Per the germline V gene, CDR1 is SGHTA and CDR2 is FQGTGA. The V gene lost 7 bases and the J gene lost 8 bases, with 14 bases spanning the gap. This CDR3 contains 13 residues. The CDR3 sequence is CASTSGMGGELFF. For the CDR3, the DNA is TGTGCCAGCACATCAGGGATGGGTGGGGAGCTGTTTTTT.

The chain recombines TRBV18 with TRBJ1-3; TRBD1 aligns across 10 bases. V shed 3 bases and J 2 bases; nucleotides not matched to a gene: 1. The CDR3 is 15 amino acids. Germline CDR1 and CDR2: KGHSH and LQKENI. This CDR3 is CASSPGQGAGNTIYF. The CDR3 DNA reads TGTGCCAGCTCACCCGGACAGGGGGCTGGAAACACCATATATTTT.

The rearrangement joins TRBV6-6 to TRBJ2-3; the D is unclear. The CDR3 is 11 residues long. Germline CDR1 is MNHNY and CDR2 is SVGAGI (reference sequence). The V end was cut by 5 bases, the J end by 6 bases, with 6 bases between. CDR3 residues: CASSPRDTQYF. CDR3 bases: TGTGCCAGCAGTCCTCGTGATACGCAGTATTTT.

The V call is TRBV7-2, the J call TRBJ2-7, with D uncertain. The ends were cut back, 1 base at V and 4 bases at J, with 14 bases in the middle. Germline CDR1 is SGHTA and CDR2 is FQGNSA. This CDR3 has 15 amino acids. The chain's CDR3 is CASSLGGSSRYEQYF. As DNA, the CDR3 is TGTGCCAGCAGCTTAGGTGGCAGTTCTAGGTACGAGCAGTACTTC. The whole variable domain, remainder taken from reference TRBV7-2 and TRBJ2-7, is GAGVSQSPSNKVTEKGKDVELRCDPISGHTALYWYRQSLGQGLEFLIYFQGNSAPDKSGLPSDRFSAERTGGSVSTLTIQRTQQEDSAVYLCASSLGGSSRYEQYFGPGTRLTVT.

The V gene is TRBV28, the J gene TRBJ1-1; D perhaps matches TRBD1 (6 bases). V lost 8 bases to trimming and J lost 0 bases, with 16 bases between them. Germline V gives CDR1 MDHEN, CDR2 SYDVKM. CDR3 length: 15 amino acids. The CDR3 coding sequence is TGTGCCAGCGCCAAGGGAGGGGGACTGAACACTGAAGCTTTCTTT. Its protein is CASAKGGGLNTEAFF.

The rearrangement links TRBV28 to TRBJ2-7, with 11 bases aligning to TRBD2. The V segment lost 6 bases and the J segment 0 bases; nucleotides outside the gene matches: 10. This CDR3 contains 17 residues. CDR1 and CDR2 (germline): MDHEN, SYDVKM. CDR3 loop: CASRSGGLADHSYEQYF. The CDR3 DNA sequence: TGTGCCAGCAGGTCCGGGGGACTAGCGGACCACTCCTACGAGCAGTACTTC.

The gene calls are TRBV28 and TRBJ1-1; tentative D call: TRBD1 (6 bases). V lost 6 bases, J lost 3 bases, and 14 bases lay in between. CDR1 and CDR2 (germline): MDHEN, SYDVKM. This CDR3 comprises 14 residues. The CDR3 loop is CASSREGGDTEAFF. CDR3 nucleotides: TGTGCCAGCAGCCGCGAGGGGGGGGACACTGAAGCTTTCTTT.

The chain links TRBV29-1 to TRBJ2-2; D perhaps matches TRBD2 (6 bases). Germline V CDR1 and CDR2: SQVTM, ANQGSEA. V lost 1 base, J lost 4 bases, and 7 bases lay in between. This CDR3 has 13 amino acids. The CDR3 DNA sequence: TGCAGCGTTGAAGGGAGGGGCACCGGGGAGCTGTTTTTT. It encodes CSVEGRGTGELFF.

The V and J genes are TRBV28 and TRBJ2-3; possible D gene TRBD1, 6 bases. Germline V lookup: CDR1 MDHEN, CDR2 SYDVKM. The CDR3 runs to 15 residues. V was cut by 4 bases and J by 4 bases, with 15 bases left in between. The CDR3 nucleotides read TGTGCCAGCAGTTCGTTAAAGCACAGGGCAGATACGCAGTATTTT. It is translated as CASSSLKHRADTQYF.

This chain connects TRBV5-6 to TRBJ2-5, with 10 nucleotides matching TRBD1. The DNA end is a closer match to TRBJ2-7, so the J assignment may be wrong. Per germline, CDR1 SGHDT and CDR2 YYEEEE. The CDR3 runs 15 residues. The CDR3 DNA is TGTGCCAGCAGCGCGGGACAGGGGTTCGCCTACGAGCAGTACTTC. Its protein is CASSAGQGFAYEQYF.

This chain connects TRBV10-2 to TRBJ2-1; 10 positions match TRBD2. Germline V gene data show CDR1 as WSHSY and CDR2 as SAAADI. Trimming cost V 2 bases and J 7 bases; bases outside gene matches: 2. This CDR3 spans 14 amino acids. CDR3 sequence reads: CASSETSGENEQFF. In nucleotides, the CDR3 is TGCGCCAGCAGTGAGACTAGCGGGGAAAATGAGCAGTTCTTC.

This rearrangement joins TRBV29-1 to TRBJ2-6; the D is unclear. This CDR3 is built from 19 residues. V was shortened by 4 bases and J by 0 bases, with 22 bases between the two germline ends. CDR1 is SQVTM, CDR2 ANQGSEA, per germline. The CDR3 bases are TGCAGCGTTGTGCCGTCCGTTGGGCAGGCCAACTCTGGGGCCAACGTCCTGACTTTC. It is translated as CSVVPSVGQANSGANVLTF.

The CDR3 reads CASSVAPQTNEKLFF. CDR3 DNA sequence: TGTGCCAGCAGCGTAGCCCCGCAGACTAATGAAAAACTGTTTTTT. This rearrangement joins TRBV9 to TRBJ1-4; D not resolved. The germline CDR1 and CDR2 sequences are SGDLS and YYNGEE. The germline V and J ends were trimmed by 0 bases and 2 bases, with 8 bases remaining between them. CDR3 size: 15 residues.

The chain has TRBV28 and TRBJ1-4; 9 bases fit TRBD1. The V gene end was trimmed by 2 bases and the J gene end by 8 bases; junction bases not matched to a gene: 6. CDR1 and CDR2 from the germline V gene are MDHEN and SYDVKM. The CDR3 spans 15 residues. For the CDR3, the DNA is TGTGCCAGCAGTTTAGGGGGACAGGGAGGCGAAAAACTGTTTTTT. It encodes CASSLGGQGGEKLFF. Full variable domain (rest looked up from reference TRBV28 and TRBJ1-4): DVKVTQSSRYLVKRTGEKVFLECVQDMDHENMFWYRQDPGLGLRLIYFSYDVKMKEKGDIPEGYSVSREKKERFSLILESASTNQTSMYLCASSLGGQGGEKLFFGSGTQLSVL.

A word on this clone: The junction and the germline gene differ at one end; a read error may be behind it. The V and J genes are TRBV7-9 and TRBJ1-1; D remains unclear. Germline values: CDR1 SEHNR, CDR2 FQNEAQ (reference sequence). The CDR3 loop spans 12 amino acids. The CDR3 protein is CSSSPFEGEAFF. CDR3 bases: TGTTCCAGCAGCCCGTTCGAGGGCGAAGCTTTCTTT.

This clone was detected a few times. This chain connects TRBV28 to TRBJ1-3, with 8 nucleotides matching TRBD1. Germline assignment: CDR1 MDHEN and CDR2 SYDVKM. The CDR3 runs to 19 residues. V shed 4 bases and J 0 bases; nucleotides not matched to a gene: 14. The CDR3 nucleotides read TGTGCCAGCAGTTCCCCCTTCGGGACAGGTGATATCTCTGGAAACACCATATATTTT. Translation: CASSSPFGTGDISGNTIYF.

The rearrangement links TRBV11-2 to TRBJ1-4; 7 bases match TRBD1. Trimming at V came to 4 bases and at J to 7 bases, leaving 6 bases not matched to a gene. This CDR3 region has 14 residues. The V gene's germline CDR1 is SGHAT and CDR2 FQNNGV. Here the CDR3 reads CASSSRQGVEKLFF. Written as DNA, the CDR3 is TGTGCCAGCAGCTCCCGCCAGGGGGTTGAAAAACTGTTTTTT.

The CDR3 sequence is CASSFGGGSSYEQYF. The CDR3, as DNA: TGTGCCAGCAGCTTCGGGGGGGGGAGCTCCTACGAGCAGTACTTC. The V and J genes are TRBV11-3 and TRBJ2-7; 8 bases map to TRBD2. The germline gives CDR1 SGHNT, CDR2 YENEEA. This CDR3 contains 15 residues. V shed 3 bases and J 0 bases; nucleotides not matched to a gene: 4.

The CDR3 sequence: CATSRGVSGYLNEQFF. CDR3 nucleotide sequence: TGTGCCACCAGCAGAGGTGTTAGCGGCTATTTGAATGAGCAGTTCTTC. V and J are TRBV15 and TRBJ2-1; D possibly corresponds to TRBD2 (6 bases). Germline V gene data show CDR1 as LNHNV and CDR2 as YYDKDF (reference sequence). The CDR3 has 16 residues. The V end was cut by 1 base, the J end by 7 bases, with 17 bases between.

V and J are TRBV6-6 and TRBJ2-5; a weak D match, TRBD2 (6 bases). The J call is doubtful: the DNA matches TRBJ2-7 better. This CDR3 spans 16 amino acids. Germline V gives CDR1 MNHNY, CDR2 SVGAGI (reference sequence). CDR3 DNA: TGTGCCAGCATCCCGGGTGGCTCGCGGGACCACTACGAGCAGTACTTC. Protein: CASIPGGSRDHYEQYF.